The T cell receptor beta chain described here comes from a study of T-cell reconstitution after alpha-beta-depleted transplantation in children. This CDR3 region has 13 residues. Germline assignment: CDR1 MNHNY and CDR2 SVGAGI (reference sequence). Germline trimming cut 3 bases from V and 5 bases from J; bases unmatched to any gene: 3. Construction of the TCRbeta library involved unique molecular identifiers. TCRdb itself ran the PCR reads through MiXCR, one entry per CDR3 protein. The sample consists of a few hundred thousand distinct CDR3 sequences, 13% of them appearing once. Overall study results and limits: Where alpha-beta T cells came from about two months after transplant was reportedly several hundred expanded graft clones. Surviving recipient T cells and thymic progenitors accounted for the high day-60 TCRbeta diversity observed in some patients.

This clonotype was counted between two and nine times. Its antigen is as yet unknown. Sequencing used PBMCs, mostly from graft donor cells, obtained 360 days after TCRalphabeta/CD19-depleted stem cell transplant. V gene TRBV6-6 combines with J gene TRBJ2-7; 8 nucleotides line up with TRBD2. The clonotype comes from a male patient between 10 and 17 years old who had a stem cell transplant for acute myeloid leukemia, so the T cells may come from the graft donor. As DNA, the CDR3 is TGTGCCAGCAGTTATAGCGGGAACAACGAGCAGTACTTC. Protein sequence: CASSYSGNNEQYF.